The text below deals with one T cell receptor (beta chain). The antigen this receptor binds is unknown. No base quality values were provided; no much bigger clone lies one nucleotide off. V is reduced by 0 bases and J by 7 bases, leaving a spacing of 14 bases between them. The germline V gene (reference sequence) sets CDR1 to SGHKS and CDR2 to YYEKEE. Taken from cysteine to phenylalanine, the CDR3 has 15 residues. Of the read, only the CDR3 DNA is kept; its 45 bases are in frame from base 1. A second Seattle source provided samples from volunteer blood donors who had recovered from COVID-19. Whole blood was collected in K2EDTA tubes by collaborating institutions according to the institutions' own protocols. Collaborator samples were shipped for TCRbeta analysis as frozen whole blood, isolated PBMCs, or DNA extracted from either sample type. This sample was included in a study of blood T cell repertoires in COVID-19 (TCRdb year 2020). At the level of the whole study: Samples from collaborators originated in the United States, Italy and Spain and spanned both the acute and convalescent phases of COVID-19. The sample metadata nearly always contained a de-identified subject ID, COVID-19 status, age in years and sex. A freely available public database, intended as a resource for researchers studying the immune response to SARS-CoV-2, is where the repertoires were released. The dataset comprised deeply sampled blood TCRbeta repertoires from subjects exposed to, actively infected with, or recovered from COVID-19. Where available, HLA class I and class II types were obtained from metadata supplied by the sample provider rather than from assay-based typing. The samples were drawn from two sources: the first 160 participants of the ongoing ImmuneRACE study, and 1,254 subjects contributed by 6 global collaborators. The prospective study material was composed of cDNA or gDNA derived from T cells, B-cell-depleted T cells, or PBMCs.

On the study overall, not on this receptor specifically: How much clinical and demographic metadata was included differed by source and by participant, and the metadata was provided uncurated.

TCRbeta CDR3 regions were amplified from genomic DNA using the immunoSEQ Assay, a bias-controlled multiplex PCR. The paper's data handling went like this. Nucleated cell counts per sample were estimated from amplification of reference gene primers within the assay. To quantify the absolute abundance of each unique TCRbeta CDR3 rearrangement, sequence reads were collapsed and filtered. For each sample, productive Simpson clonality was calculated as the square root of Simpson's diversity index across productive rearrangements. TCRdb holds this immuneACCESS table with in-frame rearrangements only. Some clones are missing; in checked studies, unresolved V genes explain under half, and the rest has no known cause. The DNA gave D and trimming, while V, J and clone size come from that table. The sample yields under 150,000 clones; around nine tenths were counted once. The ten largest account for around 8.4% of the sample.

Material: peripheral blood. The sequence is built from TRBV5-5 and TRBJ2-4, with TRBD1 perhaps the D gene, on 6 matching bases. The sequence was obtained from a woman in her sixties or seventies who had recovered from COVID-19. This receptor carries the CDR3 CASSLEGHGENIQYF. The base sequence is TGTGCCAGCAGCTTGGAGGGACACGGGGAGAACATTCAGTACTTC.